Listed below are T cell receptor beta chains from one sample, sequenced in a study of T-cell memory formation after mild COVID-19. Using its own MiXCR run on the 5' RACE reads, TCRdb lists one record per CDR3 protein. The table lists 400,000 to 500,000 distinct CDR3 sequences, roughly 18% of them singletons. Sequenced input: PBMCs or a T cell subset sorted from them (not recorded which). All receptors derive from a man between 18 and 29 years old who had mild COVID-19 (a few samples of this study predate the infection). Cell type and time point are not known. Each CDR3 is given with its conserved first and last residue. Each record gives: J gene, V gene, clone size, D gene, CDR3 DNA, CDR3 protein. A D gene is named only where the DNA matches it firmly. Size is omitted from some rows. Given values are once, few, many or a class for expanded clones.

TRBJ1-2	TRBV5-1	NA	NA	TGCGCCAGCAGCTTGGGTAGCCCGATCTATGGCTACACCTTC	CASSLGSPIYGYTF
TRBJ1-6	TRBV20-1	NA	NA	TGCAGTGCTAGAGATCCGGGAGGGAGCTCCTATAATTCACCCCTCCACTTT	CSARDPGGSSYNSPLHF
TRBJ2-3	TRBV28	few	TRBD1	TGTGCCAGCAGTTTAGGGTCAGGGGGCCGCTGGTCTAAAGATACGCAGTATTTT	CASSLGSGGRWSKDTQYF
TRBJ1-2	TRBV5-1	NA	TRBD1	TGCGCCAGCAGCTTAAGTCCCGGGACAGGACATAACGATGGCTACACCTTC	CASSLSPGTGHNDGYTF
TRBJ1-1	TRBV5-1	many	NA	TGCGCCAGCAGCTTTGGCCCCCTGAACACTGAAGCTTTCTTT	CASSFGPLNTEAFF
TRBJ1-2	TRBV6-5	many	NA	TGTGCCAGCAGCAGCCCCACAGGGTATAATGGCTACACCTTC	CASSSPTGYNGYTF
TRBJ2-7	TRBV12-3/TRBV12-4	few	TRBD1	TGTGCCAGCAGTTCCGGCCCGGGACAGGGGTACGAGCAGTACTTC	CASSSGPGQGYEQYF
TRBJ1-1	TRBV6-2/TRBV6-3	few	NA	TGTGCCAGCAGTTATCATCCGGGGGCGGCTCTGAACACTGAAGCTTTCTTT	CASSYHPGAALNTEAFF
TRBJ1-3	TRBV14	NA	NA	TGTGCCAGCAGCCCCTCTGACCCTGGAAACACCATATATTTT	CASSPSDPGNTIYF
TRBJ2-2	TRBV7-9	few	NA	TGTGCCAGCAGAGAACAGGGTTCCACCGGGGAGCTGTTTTTT	CASREQGSTGELFF